These 18 T cell receptor beta chains share one sample of origin, sequenced in a study of shared clonotypes between healthy human individuals (dated by TCRdb to 2019 to 2021). For the CD8 naive samples, CD45RO-negative cells were positively selected for CCR7, yielding a CD45RA+CCR7+ population from which TemRA cells were excluded. Library method: the immunoSEQ multiplex PCR assay. Sourced from immuneACCESS, this table was stored by TCRdb with only in-frame sequences that have V and J called. A share of the clones is absent; for the studies checked, an unresolved V gene accounts for under half, and the remainder has no known explanation. The sample yields about 2.1 million clones; roughly 91% were counted once. Of the sample, 1.5% to 2% falls within the top ten clones. The specimen was naive CD8+ T cells from PBMCs. What this sample's cell subset or site label stands for: CD45RA+CCR7+. The receptors here all came from a man between 18 and 29 years old in good health. Some clones in this sample may be carry-over from other donors' samples.

This chain links TRBV9 with TRBJ2-3; 16 nucleotides match TRBD2. V gave up 4 bases and J gave up 0 bases; unmatched junction bases: 8. Germline CDR1 is SGDLS and CDR2 is YYNGEE. The CDR3 consists of 19 residues. The CDR3 sequence: CASSSPGTSGRVSTDTQYF. The CDR3 nucleotides read TGTGCCAGCAGCTCCCCCGGGACTAGCGGGAGGGTGAGCACAGATACGCAGTATTTT. Full variable domain (outside the CDR3, taken from reference TRBV9 and TRBJ2-3): DSGVTQTPKHLITATGQRVTLRCSPRSGDLSVYWYQQSLDQGLQFLIQYYNGEERAKGNILERFSAQQFPDLHSELNLSSLELGDSALYFCASSSPGTSGRVSTDTQYFGPGTRLTVL.

This sequence joins TRBV30 and TRBJ1-6; D uncertain. V was shortened by 0 bases and J by 7 bases, with 10 bases between the two germline ends. The CDR3 spans 14 residues. Germline V gene data show CDR1 as GTSNPN and CDR2 as SVGIG (reference sequence). CDR3 DNA: TGTGCCTGGAGTGTAGAGGAGGCAAATTCACCCCTCCACTTT. Translating gives CAWSVEEANSPLHF.

The rearrangement uses TRBV29-1 and TRBJ2-7; 7 bases match TRBD1. Per germline, CDR1 SQVTM and CDR2 ANQGSEA. The CDR3 has 16 residues. J gave up 0 bases and V 3 bases, and 11 bases lay outside the gene matches. The CDR3 region is CSVEIPTGTHSYEQYF. Here the CDR3 DNA reads TGCAGCGTTGAGATACCGACAGGGACCCACTCCTACGAGCAGTACTTC.

The sample holds a few counts of this clone. This chain joins TRBV9 and TRBJ2-2; 10 nucleotides line up with TRBD2. This CDR3 contains 15 residues. V shed 1 base, J shed 6 bases, and the junction held 3 bases outside the gene matches. CDR1 SGDLS and CDR2 YYNGEE come from the germline V gene. The CDR3 here is CASSVLAGVPGELFF. Written as DNA, the CDR3 is TGTGCCAGCAGCGTACTAGCGGGAGTTCCCGGGGAGCTGTTTTTT.

This chain connects TRBV11-2 to TRBJ1-4; D is ambiguous. Trimming removed 5 bases at V and 7 bases at J, with 20 bases between. CDR3 length: 16 amino acids. Germline loops: CDR1 SGHAT, CDR2 FQNNGV. The CDR3 region is CASSPLTSAGGEKLFF. CDR3 DNA: TGTGCCAGCAGCCCGTTAACGAGCGCCGGTGGTGAAAAACTGTTTTTT.

The CDR3 reads CASSIGGALYEQYF. CDR3 sequence (DNA): TGTGCCAGTAGTATAGGAGGGGCCCTCTACGAGCAGTACTTC. The chain has TRBV19 and TRBJ2-7, with D possibly being TRBD1 or TRBD2 (5 bases each). CDR3 length: 14 amino acids. The V gene's germline CDR1 is LNHDA and CDR2 SQIVND (reference sequence). Trimming pared 1 base from V and 3 bases from J, leaving 10 bases between.

This clone was detected once. Other nucleotide sequences from this sample produce the same CDR3. This chain connects TRBV28 to TRBJ2-7; D not resolved. The CDR3 length is 13 residues. The ends were cut back, 3 bases at V and 1 base at J, with 7 bases in the middle. Germline CDR1 and CDR2: MDHEN and SYDVKM. This chain's CDR3 is CASSFGPSYEQYF. The CDR3 nucleotides read TGTGCCAGCAGTTTTGGTCCATCCTACGAGCAGTACTTC.

The chain has TRBV5-6 and TRBJ2-1; 8 positions agree with TRBD2. Germline V gene lookup returns CDR1 SGHDT and CDR2 YYEEEE. Losses at the gene ends were 0 bases for V and 4 bases for J; bases not matched to a gene: 6. This CDR3 spans 16 amino acids. CDR3 nucleotide sequence: TGTGCCAGCAGCTTGGGATCGGGAGGGGTTTACAATGAGCAGTTCTTC. Its protein is CASSLGSGGVYNEQFF.

The rearrangement links TRBV9 to TRBJ2-1; tentative D call: TRBD2 (6 bases). The CDR3 is made up of 16 amino acids. Germline loops: CDR1 SGDLS, CDR2 YYNGEE. Trimming shortened V by 0 bases and J by 2 bases, and 12 bases separated the two germline ends. Written as DNA, the CDR3 is TGTGCCAGCAGCGTAGCTGATCGGGGGACCTACAATGAGCAGTTCTTC. Its protein product is CASSVADRGTYNEQFF.

The chain joins TRBV27 to TRBJ2-1; the D gene is possibly TRBD1 (6 bases). V lost 8 bases to trimming and J lost 3 bases, with 14 bases between them. This CDR3 has 14 amino acids. Germline CDR1 and CDR2: MNHEY and SMNVEV (reference sequence). In nucleotides, the CDR3 is TGTGCCAGCGGTAGGACAGTCGTCTACAATGAGCAGTTCTTC. This codes for CASGRTVVYNEQFF.

CDR3 sequence (DNA): TGTGCCAGTAGCCAAAGGGCGGGGGACGAGCAGTACTTC. Residues: CASSQRAGDEQYF. This chain joins TRBV19 and TRBJ2-7, with 7 bases identical to TRBD2. Germline values: CDR1 LNHDA, CDR2 SQIVND (reference sequence). Trimming removed 6 bases from V and 5 bases from J; junction bases left unmatched: 7. This CDR3 contains 13 residues.

This chain connects TRBV13 to TRBJ2-1; no definite D call. CDR3 length: 12 amino acids. Germline CDR1 PRHDT, CDR2 FYEKMQ (reference sequence). V lost 3 bases to trimming and J lost 6 bases, with 6 bases between them. CDR3 in amino acids: CASSFQGNEQFF. As DNA, the CDR3 is TGTGCCAGCAGCTTTCAAGGCAATGAGCAGTTCTTC.

This chain connects TRBV10-3 to TRBJ2-7; no clear D. CDR1 and CDR2 from the germline V gene are ENHRY and SYGVKD. This CDR3 comprises 14 residues. The V gene lost 3 bases and the J gene lost 2 bases, with 11 bases spanning the gap. The DNA for the CDR3 is TGTGCCATCAGTGAAATGGGATCGCCCTACGAGCAGTACTTC. Translated: CAISEMGSPYEQYF.

This clone was seen only once. This sequence joins TRBV27 and TRBJ2-1; 10 nucleotides align to TRBD2. This CDR3 region has 15 residues. From germline, CDR1 is MNHEY and CDR2 SMNVEV (reference sequence). With V trimmed by 6 bases and J by 7 bases, 9 bases remained unmatched. CDR3 in amino acids: CASREAGGPENEQFF. CDR3 DNA: TGTGCCAGCAGAGAAGCGGGAGGGCCGGAGAATGAGCAGTTCTTC.

The chain is built from TRBV4-1 and TRBJ1-2, with TRBD1 matching over 8 bases. Per germline, CDR1 MGHRA and CDR2 YSYEKL. This CDR3 is 15 amino acids long. The J segment lost 3 bases and the V segment lost 1 base, leaving 4 bases of the junction unmatched. The CDR3 DNA is TGCGCCAGCAGCCAAGTCCCGGACAGGGACTATGGCTACACCTTC. Its protein is CASSQVPDRDYGYTF.

The DNA of the CDR3 is TGTGCCAGCAGTTTAGTAGCAGGCCCTGCTCTCCCTGAGCAGTTCTTC. Translated: CASSLVAGPALPEQFF. The chain combines TRBV27 with TRBJ2-1, with D unresolved. V lost 2 bases and J lost 9, with 20 bases in between. The CDR3 contains 16 residues. The V gene's germline CDR1 is MNHEY and CDR2 SMNVEV (reference sequence).

The V call is TRBV4-1, the J call TRBJ2-1; 8 nucleotides align to TRBD2. The CDR3 runs to 14 residues. Germline assignment: CDR1 MGHRA and CDR2 YSYEKL. Trimming took 0 bases from V and 10 from J; bases not matched to a gene: 5. CDR3 sequence: CASSQEGGLEEQFF. As DNA, the CDR3 is TGCGCCAGCAGCCAAGAAGGGGGACTAGAGGAGCAGTTCTTC.

V usage is TRBV5-1 and J usage is TRBJ2-7, with 7 bases matching TRBD2. Unmatched junction bases numbered 8, after V lost 2 bases and J lost 6 bases. Germline CDR1 is SGHRS and CDR2 is YFSETQ. There are 14 residues in the CDR3. DNA for the CDR3: TGCGCCAGCAGCTTAACGGGAGGAGTGAGCGAGCAGTACTTC. This encodes CASSLTGGVSEQYF.